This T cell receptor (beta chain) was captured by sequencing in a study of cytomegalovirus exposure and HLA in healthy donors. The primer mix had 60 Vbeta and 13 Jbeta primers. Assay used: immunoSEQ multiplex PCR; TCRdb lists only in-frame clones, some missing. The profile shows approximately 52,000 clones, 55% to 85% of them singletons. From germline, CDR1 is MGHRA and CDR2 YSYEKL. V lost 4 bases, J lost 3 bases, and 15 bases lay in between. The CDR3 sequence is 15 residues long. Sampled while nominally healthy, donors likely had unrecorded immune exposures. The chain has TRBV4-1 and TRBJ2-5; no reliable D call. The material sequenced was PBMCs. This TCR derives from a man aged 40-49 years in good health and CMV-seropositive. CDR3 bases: TGCGCCAGCAGCCCGCAACCGACCGGAGAAGAGACCCAGTACTTC. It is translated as CASSPQPTGEETQYF.